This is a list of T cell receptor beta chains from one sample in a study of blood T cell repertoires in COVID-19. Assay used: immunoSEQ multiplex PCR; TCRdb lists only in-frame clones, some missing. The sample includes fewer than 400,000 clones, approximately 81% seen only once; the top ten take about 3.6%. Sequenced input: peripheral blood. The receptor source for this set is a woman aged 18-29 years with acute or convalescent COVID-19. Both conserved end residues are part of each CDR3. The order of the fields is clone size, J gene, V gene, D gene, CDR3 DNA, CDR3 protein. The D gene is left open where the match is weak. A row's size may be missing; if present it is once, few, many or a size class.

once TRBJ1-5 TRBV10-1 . TGCGCCAGCAGTAAGGAGGGGTGCCAGCCCCAGCATTTT CASSKEGCQPQHF
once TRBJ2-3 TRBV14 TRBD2 TGTGCCAGCAGCCAACGGACTAGCGTAATTCCCACAGATACGCAGTATTTT CASSQRTSVIPTDTQYF
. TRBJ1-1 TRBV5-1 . TGCGCCAGCAGCTTGGCTTTAATACGGAGGGTCGAGAACACTGAAGCTTTCTTT CASSLALIRRVENTEAFF
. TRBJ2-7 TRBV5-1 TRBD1 TGCGCCAGCAGCTTGGGAGGGGGACAGGGTAAACGAAGCGAGCAGTACTTC CASSLGGGQGKRSEQYF
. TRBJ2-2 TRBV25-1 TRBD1 TGTGCCAGCAGTCCCCGGGACAGGGGGCGGAACACCGGGGAGCTGTTTTTT CASSPRDRGRNTGELFF
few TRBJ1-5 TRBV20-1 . TGCAGGGTAGATCAGCCCCAGCATTTT CRVDQPQHF
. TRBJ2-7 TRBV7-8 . TGTGCCAGCAGCACCTCTACTACCTACGAGCAGTACTTC CASSTSTTYEQYF
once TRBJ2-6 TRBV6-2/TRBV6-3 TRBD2 TGTGCCAGCAGTTACGGACTAGCGAGCTCTGGGGCCAACGTCCTGACTTTC CASSYGLASSGANVLTF
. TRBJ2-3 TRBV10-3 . TGTGCCATCAGTGACGGACTAAGCACAGATACGCAGTATTTT CAISDGLSTDTQYF
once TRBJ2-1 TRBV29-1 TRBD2 TGCAGCGTTGATTTGATAGCGGGGGGGTATGAGCAGTTCTTC CSVDLIAGGYEQFF
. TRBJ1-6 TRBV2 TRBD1 TGTGCCAGCAGCATCAGAGGGGGCCGGGATAATTCACCCCTCCACTTT CASSIRGGRDNSPLHF
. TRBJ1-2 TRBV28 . TGTGCCAGCAGTTATTTGGCGGGCGACCCCTATGGCTACACCTTC CASSYLAGDPYGYTF
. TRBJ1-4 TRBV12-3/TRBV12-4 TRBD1 TGTGCCAGCAGTTTGGGACAGCAAGAAAAACTGTTTTTT CASSLGQQEKLFF
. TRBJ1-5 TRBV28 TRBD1 TGTGCCAGCGGACTTACCGGGACAGGGGGCGAGATAGATCAGCCCCAGCATTTT CASGLTGTGGEIDQPQHF
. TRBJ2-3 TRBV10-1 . TGCGCCACACAACGGGAGCTCACAGATACGCAGTATTTT CATQRELTDTQYF
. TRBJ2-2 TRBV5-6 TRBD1 TGTGCCAGCAGCCCTAGGACAGGGGCCGGGGAGCTGTTTTTT CASSPRTGAGELFF
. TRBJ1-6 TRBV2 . TGTGCCAGCAGTGGACAGAACTATAATTCACCCCTCCACTTT CASSGQNYNSPLHF
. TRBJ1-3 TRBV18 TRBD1 TGTGCCAGCTCACCTCGGGACAGGGGGAGTGGAAACACCATATATTTT CASSPRDRGSGNTIYF
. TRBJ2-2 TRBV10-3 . TGTGCCATCAGTGACCCGAGCGGTGACTCCCCCGGGGAGCTGTTTTTT CAISDPSGDSPGELFF
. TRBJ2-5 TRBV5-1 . TGCGCCAGCAGCTCCTACGGAGGAGAACAAGAGACCCAGTACTTC CASSSYGGEQETQYF
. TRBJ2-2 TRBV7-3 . TGTGCCAGCAGCTTAAACAGCCACACCGGGGAGCTGTTTTTT CASSLNSHTGELFF
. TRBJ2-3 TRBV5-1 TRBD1 TGCGCCAGCAGCGGGACAGGGATCGGGTTCACAGATACGCAGTATTTT CASSGTGIGFTDTQYF